This T cell receptor (beta chain) derives from a study of blood T cell repertoires in COVID-19. Study as a whole: Samples of COVID-19 (acute and convalescent) were obtained from the United States, Italy and Spain.

CDR1 and CDR2 from the germline V gene are SGHDN and FVKESK. V trimming: 2 bases; J trimming: 4 bases; junction bases outside the gene matches: 6. This CDR3 has 17 residues. In the source study's methods: Nucleated cell number was recorded as an estimate derived from reference gene primer amplification. Using immunoSEQ multiplex PCR, the repertoire was profiled, and TCRdb retains in-frame clones only, with some absent. Clone size and the V and J calls come from that table; the DNA yielded D and trimming. The sample comprises approximately 130,000 clones, approximately 85% of which are singletons, and approximately 4.3% rests with the top ten.

This TCR was recovered from a human donor in a cohort sampled during active COVID-19. The sequenced sample consisted of peripheral blood. The rearrangement links TRBV14 to TRBJ2-2; 11 bases match TRBD2. CDR3 loop: CASSQTRLAGLTGELFF. DNA of the CDR3: TGTGCCAGCAGCCAAACACGACTAGCGGGACTCACCGGGGAGCTGTTTTTT.